The 13 T cell receptor beta chains below were found in one sample sequenced in a study of blood T cell repertoires in COVID-19. The data were produced by immunoSEQ multiplex PCR, yet TCRdb's version contains in-frame clones alone and is incomplete. The sample includes a few hundred thousand clones, roughly 80% of them seen just once. Sequencing was carried out using PBMCs or T cells enriched from blood (not recorded which). These receptors originate from a woman in her 50s who had recovered from COVID-19.

V gene TRBV7-9 combines with J gene TRBJ2-2, with D maybe TRBD1 (6 bases). Germline CDR1 is SEHNR and CDR2 is FQNEAQ (reference sequence). Between the trimmed V and J ends, which lost 1 base and 0 bases, there was a span of 15 bases. CDR3 length equals 18 residues. CDR3 protein: CASSLDVVRTANTGELFF. CDR3 nucleotide sequence: TGTGCCAGCAGCTTAGATGTCGTGAGGACAGCGAACACCGGGGAGCTGTTTTTT.

The chain is built from TRBV19 and TRBJ1-5; D gene uncertain. This CDR3 has 17 residues. V was shortened by 6 bases and J by 4 bases, with 22 bases between the two germline ends. Per germline, CDR1 LNHDA and CDR2 SQIVND (reference sequence). The CDR3 here is CASRPDSAVRRNQPQHF. The CDR3, as DNA: TGTGCCAGTAGGCCAGACTCGGCTGTTAGAAGGAATCAGCCCCAGCATTTT.

This sequence joins TRBV11-1 and TRBJ2-1, with 7 bases lining up with TRBD1. The CDR3 loop spans 15 amino acids. V lost 5 bases to trimming and J lost 10 bases; unmatched junction nucleotides: 14. Per germline, CDR1 SGHAT and CDR2 FQDESV (reference sequence). CDR3 protein: CASSPKETGTKEQFF. CDR3 nucleotide sequence: TGTGCCAGCAGCCCAAAAGAGACAGGGACCAAAGAGCAGTTCTTC.

The chain is built from TRBV2 and TRBJ2-3; no clear D. The germline gives CDR1 SNHLY, CDR2 FYNNEI. V lost 3 bases to trimming and J lost 1 base, with 14 bases between them. CDR3 length: 16 residues. CDR3 DNA: TGTGCCAGCAGTGAGGGTGGCGGATTACGCACAGATACGCAGTATTTT. As protein: CASSEGGGLRTDTQYF. Using reference TRBV2 and TRBJ2-3 for the parts outside the CDR3, the full variable domain is EPEVTQTPSHQVTQMGQEVILRCVPISNHLYFYWYRQILGQKVEFLVSFYNNEISEKSEIFDDQFSVERPDGSNFTLKIRSTKLEDSAMYFCASSEGGGLRTDTQYFGPGTRLTVL.

The genes are TRBV10-2 and TRBJ2-7; 10 bases are shared with TRBD2. The J segment lost 3 bases and the V segment lost 8 bases, leaving 4 bases of the junction unmatched. Germline CDR1 is WSHSY and CDR2 is SAAADI. The CDR3 runs 13 residues. The DNA for the CDR3 is TGCGCCAGCGGGTTAGCGGGGGGCTACGAGCAGTACTTC. This translates into CASGLAGGYEQYF.

The genes are TRBV12-5 and TRBJ2-5; TRBD1 might be the D (6 bases). Trimming removed 7 bases at V and 1 base at J, with 10 bases between. CDR1 is LGHNT, CDR2 FRNRAP, per germline. There are 13 residues in the CDR3. CDR3 sequence (DNA): TGTGCTAGTGCCTCGGACAGCCAAGAGACCCAGTACTTC. Translating gives CASASDSQETQYF.

The chain has TRBV30 and TRBJ1-2; 9 bases map to TRBD1. The CDR3 is made up of 15 amino acids. CDR1 GTSNPN and CDR2 SVGIG come from the germline V gene (reference sequence). J gave up 7 bases and V 4 bases, and 13 bases lay outside the gene matches. The DNA for the CDR3 is TGTGCCTGGACTCCCCGGGACAGGGAGATATTTGGCTACACCTTC. Encoded protein: CAWTPRDREIFGYTF.

The table lists this clone with a count of one. This chain uses TRBV4-2 with TRBJ1-3; 9 bases fit TRBD1. V shed 5 bases, J shed 1 base, and the junction held 12 bases outside the gene matches. This CDR3 region has 18 residues. Germline CDR1 and CDR2: LGHNA and YNFKEQ. CDR3: CASSSRTGVGWSGNTIYF. The CDR3 DNA reads as TGTGCCAGCAGCTCCCGGACAGGGGTGGGGTGGTCTGGAAACACCATATATTTT.

The J gene is TRBJ2-1, the V gene TRBV7-3, with D possibly matching TRBD2 (6 bases). Germline CDR1 SGHTA, CDR2 FQGTGA. The CDR3 runs 14 residues. V gave up 5 bases and J gave up 6 bases, with 14 bases separating them. The CDR3, as DNA: TGTGCCAGCAGCCAAATCCGGGACTCCAATGAGCAGTTCTTC. Amino acid sequence: CASSQIRDSNEQFF.

V and J are TRBV12-3 or TRBV12-4 and TRBJ2-1; no firm D call. The V end lost 6 bases, the J end lost 7 bases, and 7 bases lay between the germline ends. The CDR3 consists of 11 residues. CDR3 DNA sequence: TGTGCCAGCAGGGGCAGGAATGAGCAGTTCTTC. Protein product: CASRGRNEQFF.

This clone occurred a few times. The gene calls are TRBV5-1 and TRBJ1-5; D call uncertain. Germline V gene lookup returns CDR1 SGHRS and CDR2 YFSETQ. Trimming pared 2 bases from V and 0 bases from J, leaving 9 bases between. The CDR3 loop spans 15 amino acids. The CDR3 DNA is TGCGCCAGCAGCTTATCGGGGTATAGCAATCAGCCCCAGCATTTT. Its translation is CASSLSGYSNQPQHF.

The rearrangement joins TRBV11-3 to TRBJ2-7, with 7 bases that match TRBD2. J gave up 4 bases and V 2 bases, and 8 bases lay outside the gene matches. Germline loops: CDR1 SGHNT, CDR2 YENEEA. This CDR3 region has 15 residues. For the CDR3, the DNA is TGTGCCAGCAGCTTATCGGCGGGAGACACATACGAGCAGTACTTC. Encoded protein: CASSLSAGDTYEQYF.

The rearrangement joins TRBV11-1 to TRBJ2-1, with D maybe TRBD2 (6 bases). From germline, CDR1 is SGHAT and CDR2 FQDESV (reference sequence). V lost 5 bases, J lost 4 bases, and 9 bases lay in between. The CDR3 spans 13 residues. The CDR3 DNA reads TGTGCCAGCAGCCCGGGACTTTACAATGAGCAGTTCTTC. It is translated as CASSPGLYNEQFF.